This TCR beta chain originates from a study of T cell changes during pregnancy in multiple sclerosis. Clones were read by immunoSEQ multiplex PCR, and TCRdb kept only the in-frame ones, dropping some. The sample shows tens of thousands of clones, about 91% of them seen only once. CDR1 LNHDA and CDR2 SQIVND come from the germline V gene (reference sequence). This CDR3 is 15 amino acids long. The V gene end was trimmed by 5 bases and the J gene end by 2 bases; junction bases not matched to a gene: 8. The TCR was taken from a female donor in good health, enrolled as a control in a pregnancy study. The sequenced sample was CD4+ T cells from peripheral blood mononuclear cells, obtained in the third trimester of pregnancy. The gene calls are TRBV19 and TRBJ2-5; 7 bases are shared with TRBD2. The CDR3 region is CASSSRNGGQETQYF. CDR3 DNA sequence: TGTGCCAGTAGTTCCCGCAACGGGGGGCAAGAGACCCAGTACTTC. The full variable domain, completed using reference TRBV19 and TRBJ2-5, is DGGITQSPKYLFRKEGQNVTLSCEQNLNHDAMYWYRQDPGQGLRLIYYSQIVNDFQKGDIAEGYSVSREKKESFPLTVTSAQKNPTAFYLCASSSRNGGQETQYFGPGTRLLVL.